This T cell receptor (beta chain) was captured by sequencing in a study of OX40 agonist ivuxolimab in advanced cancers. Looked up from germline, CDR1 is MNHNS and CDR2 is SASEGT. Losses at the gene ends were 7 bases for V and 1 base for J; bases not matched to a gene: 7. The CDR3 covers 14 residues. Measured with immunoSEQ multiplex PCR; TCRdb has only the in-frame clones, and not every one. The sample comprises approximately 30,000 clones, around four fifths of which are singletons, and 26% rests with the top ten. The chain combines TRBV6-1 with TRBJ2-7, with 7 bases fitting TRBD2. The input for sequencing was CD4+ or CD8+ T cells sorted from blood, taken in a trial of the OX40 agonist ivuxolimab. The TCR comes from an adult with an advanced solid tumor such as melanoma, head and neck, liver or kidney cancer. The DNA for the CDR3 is TGTGCCAGCACCCCTCGGGGGGTTTCCTACGAGCAGTACTTC. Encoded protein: CASTPRGVSYEQYF.